This record covers a single TCR beta chain. What antigen it recognizes has not been identified. The sequence runs out 3 residues before the end of the CDR3; the remainder is reconstructed from the germline J gene. Using the immunoSEQ assay, multiplex PCR amplified TCR beta CDR3 regions from an average of approximately 1.1 ug of genomic DNA per sample. The assay corrected primer bias using a complete synthetic TCR repertoire to establish an amplification baseline. The amplicons were sequenced using the Illumina platform. The authors' analysis ran thus. Error correction of the sequences involved clustering with frequency ratios plus a modified nearest-neighbor algorithm, after which the sequences were analyzed in the immunoSEQ Analyzer using IMGT gene definitions. At each rarefaction depth, TCR richness and evenness were averaged across 20 rarefaction repeats, and any sample with fewer sequences than the depth was left out. V, D and J gene relative abundances were compared between groups with Wilcoxon rank sum tests, applying FDR correction. In the blinded duplicates, the intraclass correlation was roughly 96% for TCR richness and averaged around 80% across 60 to 70 gene segments. TCRdb carries this immuneACCESS record with in-frame sequences only. Its versions omit some clonotypes, under half of them owing to an unresolved V gene in the studies checked, with the rest unexplained. That table is the source of V, J and clone size, and D and trimming were worked out from the DNA. The data table for this sample lists approximately 49,000 clones. The ten largest clones capture around 1.5% of the sample.

The data originate from a study of T cells in women clearing cervical HPV infection (dated by TCRdb to the late 2010s). A note on the overall study: The cases were some 26 women with histologically confirmed HPV16-related CIN3 or worse, and 2 of those women had invasive cancers. Quality controls consisted of five blinded duplicates per group, for a total of some 60 samples made up of some 50 participants and around 10 replicates. Case blood was taken at the visit when the lesion was first identified, whereas control blood was taken when infection was no longer detected. This exploratory proof-of-principle case-control study, nested within the Guanacaste HPV Natural History Study in Costa Rica, compared TCR repertoires among women with different cervical HPV16 outcomes. For cases, a median interval of approximately 140 days, with an interquartile range of 90 to 200 days, was observed between lesion detection and blood sampling. The parent cohort enrolled 10,000 or so women aged 18 or older in Guanacaste, Costa Rica, during about 1993 to 1994 and followed them for roughly seven years. Median age was 34 years in cases versus around 40 in controls, and baseline characteristics did not differ significantly. Controls were 25 women whose single incident HPV16 infection cleared within 12 months without precancer or cancer developing. Cases were matched to controls by age within five years and by the year the sample was collected. Since HLA typing was available for only a few women, HLA type could not be ruled out as a confounder. Broad study findings and their caveats: The cross-sectional design could not show whether associations preceded infection or resulted from it; effector/memory subsets and HPV-specific T cells were not isolated. By combining richness with V gene abundances, random forest classifiers separated cases from controls with an estimated AUC of 0.83. Across sequencing depths, CIN3+ cases showed significantly higher TCR repertoire richness than controls, but evenness did not differ between the groups. Because the number of T cells in each sample was unknown, differences in richness could reflect differing T-cell content rather than repertoire biology. Cases had lower TRBV6-7 relative abundance than controls (about 0.1% versus 0.15%; Bonferroni P = 0.0008).

The CDR3 covers 15 residues, taking in both the cysteine and the phenylalanine. Part of the CDR3 DNA is given, 36 bases translated from base 1. CDR1 is given as DFQATT and CDR2 as SNEGSKA, both from the germline V gene (reference sequence). Trimming leaves V shorter by 4 bases and J shorter by 0 bases, with the junction holding 4 bases beyond the gene matches. Every participant had a single incident cervical HPV16 infection, and prevalent HPV16 infections were excluded. Cervical HPV DNA was detected by MY09/MY11 PCR and genotyped by dot-blot hybridization. Roughly 14 mL of heparinized blood was centrifuged, after which the buffy coat was aliquoted, frozen at -30 degrees C, and then stored at -80 degrees C. Genomic DNA was extracted from buffy coat specimens using QIAGEN kits.

The chain uses TRBV20-1 and TRBJ2-5; 11 bases in the junction line up with TRBD2. This clonotype was obtained from a woman between 18 and 69 years old with a cervical HPV16 infection that either progressed to CIN3+ or cleared (not recorded which). Sample: blood buffy coat. The CDR3 region: CSATRLAGNQETQYF. The part of the CDR3 DNA that was read is TGCAGTGCTACCCGACTAGCGGGGAACCAAGAGACC.